These T cell receptor beta chains were read from a single sample in a study of cytomegalovirus exposure and HLA in healthy donors. Measured with immunoSEQ multiplex PCR; TCRdb has only the in-frame clones, and not every one. Of approximately 130,000 clones listed, 75% to 85% are singletons. The sequencing sample was made of PBMCs. The receptors were sampled from a woman between 45 and 60 years old in good health and CMV-seropositive. The CDR3 runs from the conserved cysteine through the conserved F or W. Each record gives: J gene, D gene, V gene, clone size, CDR3 DNA, CDR3 protein. The D gene is left open where the match is weak. The size field is filled for only some rows; it gives once, few, many or a size class.

TRBJ2-1 TRBD2 TRBV7-9 . TGTGCCAGCAGTTCGGGACTAGTGATCTACAATGAGCAGTTCTTC CASSSGLVIYNEQFF
TRBJ2-7 . TRBV18 . TGTGCCAGCTCTTCCCAGGGTTGGGTCTACGAGCAGTACTTC CASSSQGWVYEQYF
TRBJ1-4 . TRBV4-1 . TGCGCCAGCAGCCAAGAAAATTGGCAGAATGAAAAACTGTTTTTT CASSQENWQNEKLFF
TRBJ2-7 . TRBV10-3 . TGTGCCATCAGTGAAAACCCCGGGACCTACGAGCAGTACTTC CAISENPGTYEQYF
TRBJ2-3 . TRBV11-3 . TGTGCCAGCAGCTTTTTGACAGATTTGTTGCGGAGCACAGATACGCAGTATTTT CASSFLTDLLRSTDTQYF
TRBJ2-2 TRBD1 TRBV7-3 . TGTGCCAGCAGCTCCGGGACAGCGGTGGGGGAGCTGTTTTTT CASSSGTAVGELFF
TRBJ2-7 TRBD2 TRBV29-1 few TGCAGCGTTGTCGGGGGGTTCAACGAGCAGTACTTC CSVVGGFNEQYF
TRBJ2-7 . TRBV2 . TGTGCCAGCACGGGCAGGGGGGATGAGCAGTACTTC CASTGRGDEQYF
TRBJ2-1 . TRBV6-1 few TGTGCCAGCAGCAGCGCCGGTAGACTTCCCAATGAGCAGTTCTTC CASSSAGRLPNEQFF
TRBJ2-1 . TRBV11-2 . TGTGCCAGCAGCCCACAGGGCAGCTCCTACAATGAGCAGTTCTTC CASSPQGSSYNEQFF
TRBJ1-1 TRBD1 TRBV27 . TGTGCCAGCACCGCCCTGCCGTTTCGGGACAGCTCATCTATGAACACTGAAGCTTTCTTT CASTALPFRDSSSMNTEAFF
TRBJ2-7 TRBD2 TRBV27 once TGTGCCAGCAGCCTGACTAGCGGAGGGGCCGAGCAGTACTTC CASSLTSGGAEQYF
TRBJ1-1 . TRBV6-1 few TGTGCCAGCAGCGACAGGCCGGGCACTGAAGCTTTCTTT CASSDRPGTEAFF
TRBJ1-1 . TRBV7-2 . TGTGCCAGCAGCTTAGTTCGGGATACTGAAGCTTTCTTT CASSLVRDTEAFF
TRBJ1-2 . TRBV6-1 . TGTGCCAGCAGTGAAGGCCCAGCGATGGGTTTTAATGGCTACACCTTC CASSEGPAMGFNGYTF
TRBJ2-1 TRBD2 TRBV11-2 . TGTGCCAGCAACCGTGGGGGAGCGGGAGTTTTGAATGAGCAGTTCTTC CASNRGGAGVLNEQFF
TRBJ2-7 TRBD1 TRBV10-3 few TGTGCCATCACCGGACAGGGGGCCCTAACCGAGCAGTACTTC CAITGQGALTEQYF
TRBJ2-2 TRBD1 TRBV7-2 . TGTGCCAGCACTATATACAGGGGGCCGAACACCGGGGAGCTGTTTTTT CASTIYRGPNTGELFF
TRBJ2-1 TRBD2 TRBV30 . TGTGCCTTGGGTGGGACTAGCGAAAACAATGAGCAGTTCTTC CALGGTSENNEQFF
TRBJ1-2 TRBD1 TRBV7-9 . TGTGCCAGCAGACGTCCCGGGACAGGGAACTATGGCTACACCTTC CASRRPGTGNYGYTF
TRBJ1-2 . TRBV19 . TGTGCCAGTAGTAACAGGCGTTATGGCTACACCTTC CASSNRRYGYTF
TRBJ1-5 TRBD1 TRBV19 . TGTGCCAGTAGTAGGGACAGCCCTAGCAATCAGCCCCAGCATTTT CASSRDSPSNQPQHF
TRBJ1-5 . TRBV30 . TGTGCCTGGAGTGTTCGGAGCCCGGGAGTAAATCAGCCCCAGCATTTT CAWSVRSPGVNQPQHF
TRBJ2-3 TRBD2 TRBV18 few TGTGCCAGCTCACCACCGCGCGGGGGGGCGGTGAATACGCAGTATTTT CASSPPRGGAVNTQYF
TRBJ1-2 TRBD1 TRBV29-1 . TGCAGCGTCCGGACAGGGGGCGCTGACGGCTACACCTTC CSVRTGGADGYTF
TRBJ2-6 . TRBV5-4 . TGTGCCAGCAGCGGATACAGGGAGCGGGGAAGCTCTGGGGCCAACGTCCTGACTTTC CASSGYRERGSSGANVLTF
TRBJ1-1 . TRBV6-5 . TGTGCCAGCAAAAGGACCGGGGGGCATGGCACTGAAGCTTTCTTT CASKRTGGHGTEAFF
TRBJ2-3 . TRBV5-1 . TGCGCCAGCAGCCCCGAGGCAGGGGACAGCACAGATACGCAGTATTTT CASSPEAGDSTDTQYF
TRBJ2-7 TRBD1 TRBV10-3 . TGTGCCATCAGTGTCTTCCCTCCACAGGGGGCCTACGAGCAGTACTTC CAISVFPPQGAYEQYF
TRBJ1-4 . TRBV7-9 . TGTGCCAGCAGCCCCCGGAGAGCAACTAATGAAAAACTGTTTTTT CASSPRRATNEKLFF
TRBJ2-3 . TRBV29-1 . TGCAGCGTTGAAGATGGATTTCAGGGGTTAGATACGCAGTATTTT CSVEDGFQGLDTQYF
TRBJ1-6 TRBD1 TRBV18 . TGTGCCAGCTCACCGGGACAGGGGAGTAATTCACCCCTCCACTTT CASSPGQGSNSPLHF
TRBJ1-1 TRBD1 TRBV6-1 . TGTGCCAGCAGCTTAACAGGGGTCGGCACTGAAGCTTTCTTT CASSLTGVGTEAFF
TRBJ1-1 TRBD1 TRBV23-1 . TGCGCCAGCACAACCTTTCGACAGGGCGGTGACACTGAAGCTTTCTTT CASTTFRQGGDTEAFF
TRBJ2-5 . TRBV10-1 . TGCGCCAGCAGTATGACAGTCCAGGAGACCCAGTACTTC CASSMTVQETQYF
TRBJ2-7 TRBD2 TRBV7-6 once TGTGCCAGCAGCTTAGCCGGGACTAGCGTCGTCCACGAGCAGTACTTC CASSLAGTSVVHEQYF
TRBJ1-5 TRBD1 TRBV2 . TGTGCCAGCAGTAGGACCCGGGACAGCCCACGGCCCCAGCATTTT CASSRTRDSPRPQHF
TRBJ1-6 TRBD1 TRBV18 . TGTGCCAGCTCACCGCGATGGACAGGGGGCGATTCACCCCTCCACTTT CASSPRWTGGDSPLHF
TRBJ2-7 . TRBV5-1 . TGCGCCAGCAGCTTCGGGAGCTCCTACGAGCAGTACTTC CASSFGSSYEQYF
TRBJ2-1 TRBD2 TRBV29-1 . TGCAGCGTTGTTGCGGGCGGGAGGTCCTACAATGAGCAGTTCTTC CSVVAGGRSYNEQFF
TRBJ2-2 TRBD2 TRBV7-3 . TGTGCCAGCAGTGTACTAGCGGGATCCGGGGAGCTGTTTTTT CASSVLAGSGELFF